The next 23 T cell receptor beta chains were all read from a single sample in a study of CD8 T cells in ankylosing spondylitis. TCRdb re-called the 5' RACE reads with MiXCR, one entry per CDR3 protein. The sample has under 300,000 distinct CDR3 sequences, 7.5% to 9% seen once. Sequenced input: blood, either unsorted or a sorted T cell fraction (not recorded which). These receptors all come from a male donor with ankylosing spondylitis or in good health (not recorded which).

The chain joins TRBV7-2 to TRBJ2-2; D gene uncertain. Germline V gene data show CDR1 as SGHTA and CDR2 as FQGNSA. This CDR3 has 12 amino acids. V was trimmed by 4 bases and J by 4 bases, leaving 4 bases between them. The CDR3 nucleotides read TGTGCCAGCAGCTGGGGCACCGGGGAGCTGTTTTTT. Residues: CASSWGTGELFF.

This clonotype was seen many times. The V gene is TRBV2, the J gene TRBJ2-5, with a tentative D call TRBD2 (6 bases). Trimming took 7 bases from V and 9 from J, leaving 18 bases between them. Germline V gene data show CDR1 as SNHLY and CDR2 as FYNNEI. The CDR3 totals 13 residues. The CDR3: CASIGARVAAQYF. In nucleotides, the CDR3 is TGTGCCAGCATCGGGGCTAGAGTAGCGGCCCAGTACTTC.

This clonotype was counted many times. This chain uses TRBV28 with TRBJ1-3; TRBD1 might be the D (5 bases). Germline loops: CDR1 MDHEN, CDR2 SYDVKM. The CDR3 contains 15 residues. V lost 6 bases, J lost 0 bases, and 12 bases lay in between. CDR3 nucleotide sequence: TGTGCCAGCAGCCCGGGACCTCACTCTGGAAACACCATATATTTT. Its translation: CASSPGPHSGNTIYF.

The gene calls are TRBV14 and TRBJ2-1; 10 nucleotides match TRBD2. Trimming removed 0 bases from V and 8 bases from J; junction bases left unmatched: 7. Per germline, CDR1 SGHDN and CDR2 FVKESK. There are 16 residues in the CDR3. Written as DNA, the CDR3 is TGTGCCAGCAGCCAAGATCTTAGCGGGGGGTCGGATGAGCAGTTCTTC. It translates to CASSQDLSGGSDEQFF.

In this sample, this clonotype turned up many times. The rearrangement links TRBV6-2 or TRBV6-3 to TRBJ2-7, with no clear D. V lost 2 bases and J lost 2, with 13 bases in between. There are 15 residues in the CDR3. Germline lookup yields CDR1 MNHEY and CDR2 SVGEGT. The CDR3 DNA is TGTGCCAGCAGTTACGGCGGCCAAGATCCCTACGAGCAGTACTTC. Amino acid sequence: CASSYGGQDPYEQYF.

This clonotype was counted at least ten times. This rearrangement joins TRBV7-3 to TRBJ2-1; D call uncertain. V was trimmed by 5 bases and J by 2 bases, leaving 13 bases between them. Germline CDR1 and CDR2: SGHTA and FQGTGA. CDR3 length equals 15 residues. CDR3 in DNA: TGTGCCAGCAGCCAAAGGGATGTCCCCTACAATGAGCAGTTCTTC. This encodes CASSQRDVPYNEQFF.

This clonotype was found many times. This rearrangement joins TRBV7-8 to TRBJ2-1, with 10 bases lining up with TRBD1. The CDR3 covers 15 residues. Losses at the gene ends were 2 bases for V and 8 bases for J; bases not matched to a gene: 6. Germline V gene lookup returns CDR1 SGHVS and CDR2 FQNEAQ. The CDR3 DNA sequence: TGTGCCAGCAGCTTATGGACAGGGGGTAGCGATGAGCAGTTCTTC. This codes for CASSLWTGGSDEQFF. The variable domain in full, with the rest retrieved from reference TRBV7-8 and TRBJ2-1, is GAGVSQSPRYKVAKRGQDVALRCDPISGHVSLFWYQQALGQGPEFLTYFQNEAQLDKSGLPSDRFFAERPEGSVSTLKIQRTQQEDSAVYLCASSLWTGGSDEQFFGPGTRLTVL.

This clonotype was seen repeatedly, ten times or more. The chain couples TRBV7-2 to TRBJ1-5; tentative D call: TRBD1 (5 bases). CDR3 length equals 15 residues. CDR1 and CDR2 from the germline V gene are SGHTA and FQGNSA. With 3 bases removed from V and 9 bases from J, the gap between germline ends came to 18 bases. Here the CDR3 reads CASSFDSGSGGPQHF. The CDR3 nucleotides are TGTGCCAGCAGCTTTGATAGCGGATCCGGGGGGCCCCAGCATTTT.

As regards this clonotype: At one of its ends the junction is not consistent with the germline gene, which may arise from a read error. J is TRBJ2-7 and V is TRBV27, with 7 bases matching TRBD2. Germline V gene lookup returns CDR1 MNHEY and CDR2 SMNVEV (reference sequence). This CDR3 is built from 16 residues. As DNA, the CDR3 is TGTGCCAGCAGCTTATCGGCGGGGGTGAAATCCTACGAGCAGTACTTC. Protein product: CASSLSAGVKSYEQYF.

This clonotype was detected many times. This sequence joins TRBV2 and TRBJ2-7; a weak D match, TRBD1 (6 bases). The CDR3 sequence is 13 residues long. The V end lost 4 bases, the J end lost 3 bases, and 10 bases lay between the germline ends. The germline CDR1 and CDR2 sequences are SNHLY and FYNNEI. For the CDR3, the DNA is TGTGCCAGCAGTGGACAGGACAGCTACGAGCAGTACTTC. As protein: CASSGQDSYEQYF.

This clonotype has a handful of counts. The V call is TRBV24-1, the J call TRBJ2-1, with 7 bases matching TRBD2. CDR3 length: 14 residues. Germline loops: CDR1 KGHDR, CDR2 SFDVKD. Trimming cost V 4 bases and J 7 bases; bases outside gene matches: 6. In DNA form, the CDR3 reads TGTGCCACCAGTGACTCATTCGGGGGGAATGAGCAGTTCTTC. This encodes CATSDSFGGNEQFF.

This chain links TRBV7-9 with TRBJ2-2, with 8 bases matching TRBD2. The CDR3 sequence is 14 residues long. V shed 7 bases and J 5 bases; nucleotides not matched to a gene: 6. Germline V gene lookup returns CDR1 SEHNR and CDR2 FQNEAQ (reference sequence). Here the CDR3 DNA reads TGTGCCAGCACCGTGACGGGAGGGACCGGGGAGCTGTTTTTT. This translates into CASTVTGGTGELFF.

This clonotype was counted ten times or more. The J gene is TRBJ2-2, the V gene TRBV12-3 or TRBV12-4, with D uncertain. There are 11 residues in the CDR3. Trimming pared 5 bases from V and 6 bases from J, leaving 4 bases between. CDR3 in amino acids: CASSPAGELFF. The CDR3 bases are TGTGCCAGCAGTCCCGCCGGGGAGCTGTTTTTT.

This clonotype was observed many times. The chain joins TRBV7-2 to TRBJ1-1, with D possibly matching TRBD1 (6 bases). The CDR3 covers 16 residues. Trimming removed 2 bases at V and 5 bases at J, with 18 bases between. Germline values: CDR1 SGHTA, CDR2 FQGNSA. The CDR3 DNA reads TGTGCCAGCAGCTTAAGAACCAGGGGAGTGAGAACTGAAGCTTTCTTT. Its translation: CASSLRTRGVRTEAFF.

This clonotype was counted ten times or more. The chain is built from TRBV12-3 or TRBV12-4 and TRBJ1-2, with D possibly matching TRBD1 (6 bases). V was pared by 6 bases and J by 0 bases, with 11 bases between. This CDR3 has 14 amino acids. DNA for the CDR3: TGTGCCAGCAGCAGGGGCAGCCCTAACTATGGCTACACCTTC. Encoded protein: CASSRGSPNYGYTF.

This clonotype was observed many times. CDR3 nucleotide sequence: TGTGCCAGCAGCTTAAGAGATACGCAGTATTTT. Residues: CASSLRDTQYF. This sequence joins TRBV7-8 and TRBJ2-3, with no clear D. This CDR3 comprises 11 residues. V shed 2 bases and J shed 5 bases, with 2 bases lying between them. The V gene's germline CDR1 is SGHVS and CDR2 FQNEAQ.

In this sample, this clonotype turned up a few times. CDR3 DNA: TGTGCCAGCAGCTTAGCGGGCAGGGCGGTCAAAAACATTCAGTACTTC. It codes for CASSLAGRAVKNIQYF. This chain links TRBV7-2 with TRBJ2-4, with D maybe TRBD1 (5 bases). CDR1 SGHTA and CDR2 FQGNSA come from the germline V gene. V was trimmed by 0 bases and J by 3 bases, leaving 12 bases between them. The CDR3 runs to 16 residues.

This chain connects TRBV19 to TRBJ2-7; D is possibly TRBD1 (6 bases). The CDR3 is 13 amino acids. CDR1 and CDR2 (germline): LNHDA, SQIVND (reference sequence). Trimming removed 3 bases from V and 2 bases from J, with 8 bases in between. CDR3 DNA sequence: TGTGCCAGTAGTATCGGGACAACCTACGAGCAGTACTTC. It translates to CASSIGTTYEQYF.

This clonotype was recorded at least ten times. V and J are TRBV5-1 and TRBJ2-7, with 8 positions matching TRBD1. The CDR3 has 13 residues. Germline trimming cut 1 base from V and 5 bases from J; bases unmatched to any gene: 2. Germline V gives CDR1 SGHRS, CDR2 YFSETQ. DNA for the CDR3: TGCGCCAGCAGCTTGTACAGGGGGAACGAGCAGTACTTC. This sequence encodes CASSLYRGNEQYF.

The sample holds many counts of this clonotype. This sequence joins TRBV18 and TRBJ2-7, with 11 bases aligning to TRBD1. The germline CDR1 and CDR2 sequences are KGHSH and LQKENI. This CDR3 is 21 amino acids long. With 1 base clipped from V and 2 bases from J, the junction kept 19 bases outside the gene matches. CDR3 sequence reads: CASSPREGGQGAYWRTYEQYF. CDR3 DNA: TGTGCCAGCTCACCACGGGAGGGTGGACAGGGGGCCTATTGGAGGACCTACGAGCAGTACTTC.

This clonotype was recorded at least ten times. The J gene is TRBJ2-5, the V gene TRBV7-2; D remains unclear. This CDR3 has 12 amino acids. CDR1 and CDR2 (germline): SGHTA, FQGNSA. The V gene lost 2 bases and the J gene lost 4 bases, with 5 bases spanning the gap. The CDR3 DNA sequence: TGTGCCAGCAGCTTATTCGTAGAGACCCAGTACTTC. It codes for CASSLFVETQYF.

This clonotype was observed at least ten times. The CDR3 sequence is CASTPGEGVLETQYF. The CDR3 nucleotides are TGTGCCAGCACCCCTGGTGAGGGGGTGCTAGAGACCCAGTACTTC. V is TRBV7-2 and J is TRBJ2-5, with D tentatively TRBD1 (6 bases). Germline V gene lookup returns CDR1 SGHTA and CDR2 FQGNSA. V was trimmed by 7 bases and J by 4 bases, leaving 19 bases between them. The CDR3 is 15 amino acids.

This clonotype was counted ten times or more. The genes are TRBV7-9 and TRBJ2-3; 7 positions agree with TRBD2. Germline assignment: CDR1 SEHNR and CDR2 FQNEAQ (reference sequence). The junction had 7 bases not matched to a gene; V was cut back by 5 bases and J by 2 bases. The CDR3 covers 15 residues. The CDR3 sequence: CASSPSGTTTDTQYF. The CDR3 DNA sequence: TGTGCCAGCAGCCCCTCCGGGACTACCACAGATACGCAGTATTTT.